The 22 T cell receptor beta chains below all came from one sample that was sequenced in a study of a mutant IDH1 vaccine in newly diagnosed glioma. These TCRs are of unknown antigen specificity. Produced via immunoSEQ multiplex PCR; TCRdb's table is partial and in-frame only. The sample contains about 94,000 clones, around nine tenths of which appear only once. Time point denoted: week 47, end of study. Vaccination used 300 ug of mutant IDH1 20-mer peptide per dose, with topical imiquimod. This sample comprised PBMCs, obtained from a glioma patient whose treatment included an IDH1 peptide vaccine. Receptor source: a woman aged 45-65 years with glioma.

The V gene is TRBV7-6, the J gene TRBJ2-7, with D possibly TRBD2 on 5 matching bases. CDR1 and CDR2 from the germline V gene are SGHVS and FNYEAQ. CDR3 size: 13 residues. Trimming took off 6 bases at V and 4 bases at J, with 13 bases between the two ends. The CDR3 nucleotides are TGTGCCAGCAGTTACTCGGGCGGGTACGAGCAGTACTTC. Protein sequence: CASSYSGGYEQYF. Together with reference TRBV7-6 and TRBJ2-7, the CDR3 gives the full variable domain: GAGVSQSPRYKVTKRGQDVALRCDPISGHVSLYWYRQALGQGPEFLTYFNYEAQQDKSGLPNDRFSAERPEGSISTLTIQRTEQRDSAMYRCASSYSGGYEQYFGPGTRLTVT.

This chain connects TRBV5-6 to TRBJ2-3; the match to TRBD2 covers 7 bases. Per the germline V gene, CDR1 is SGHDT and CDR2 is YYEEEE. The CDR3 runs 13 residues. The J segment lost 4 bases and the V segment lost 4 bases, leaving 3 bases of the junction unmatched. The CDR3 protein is CASSPAGSDTQYF. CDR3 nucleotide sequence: TGTGCCAGCAGCCCAGCGGGATCAGATACGCAGTATTTT.

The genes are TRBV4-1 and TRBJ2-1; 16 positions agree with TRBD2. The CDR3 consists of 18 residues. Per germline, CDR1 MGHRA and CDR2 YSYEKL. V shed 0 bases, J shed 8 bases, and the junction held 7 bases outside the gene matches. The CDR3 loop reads CASSQEGLAGGPGDEQFF. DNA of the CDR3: TGCGCCAGCAGCCAAGAGGGACTAGCGGGAGGGCCAGGCGATGAGCAGTTCTTC.

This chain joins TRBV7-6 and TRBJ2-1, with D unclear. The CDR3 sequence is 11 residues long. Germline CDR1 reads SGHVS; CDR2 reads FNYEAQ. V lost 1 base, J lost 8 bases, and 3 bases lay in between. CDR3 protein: CASSLDHEQFF. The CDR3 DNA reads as TGTGCCAGCAGCTTAGACCATGAGCAGTTCTTC.

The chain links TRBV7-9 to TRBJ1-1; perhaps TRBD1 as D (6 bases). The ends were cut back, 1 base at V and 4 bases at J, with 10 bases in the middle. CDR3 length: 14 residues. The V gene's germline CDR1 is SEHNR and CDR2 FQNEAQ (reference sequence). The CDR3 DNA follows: TGTGCCAGCAGCTTAGAGACAGGAAGCACTGAAGCTTTCTTT. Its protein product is CASSLETGSTEAFF.

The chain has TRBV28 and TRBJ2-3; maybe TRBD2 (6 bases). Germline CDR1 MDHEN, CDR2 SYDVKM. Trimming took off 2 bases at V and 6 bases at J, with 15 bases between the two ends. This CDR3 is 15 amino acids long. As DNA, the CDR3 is TGTGCCAGCAGTTTAGACCGTCCGGGGGTGGATACGCAGTATTTT. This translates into CASSLDRPGVDTQYF.

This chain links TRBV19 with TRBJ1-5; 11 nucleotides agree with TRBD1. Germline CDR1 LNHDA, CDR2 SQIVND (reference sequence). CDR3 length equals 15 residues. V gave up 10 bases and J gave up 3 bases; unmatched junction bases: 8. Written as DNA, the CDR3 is TGTGCCACCGAACGGGGACAGGGGGACAATCAGCCCCAGCATTTT. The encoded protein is CATERGQGDNQPQHF.

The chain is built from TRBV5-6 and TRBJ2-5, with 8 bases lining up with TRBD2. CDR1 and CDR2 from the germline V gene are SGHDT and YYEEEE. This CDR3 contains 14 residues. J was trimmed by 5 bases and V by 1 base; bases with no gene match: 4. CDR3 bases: TGTGCCAGCAGCTTGCGGGAGGGCTGGGAGACCCAGTACTTC. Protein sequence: CASSLREGWETQYF.

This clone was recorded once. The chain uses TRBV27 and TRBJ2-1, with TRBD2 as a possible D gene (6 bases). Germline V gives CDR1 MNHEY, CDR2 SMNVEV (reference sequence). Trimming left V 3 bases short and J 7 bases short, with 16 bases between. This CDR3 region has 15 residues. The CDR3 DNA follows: TGTGCCAGCAGTTTCCGAGGGTCCCGGGGGAATGAGCAGTTCTTC. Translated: CASSFRGSRGNEQFF.

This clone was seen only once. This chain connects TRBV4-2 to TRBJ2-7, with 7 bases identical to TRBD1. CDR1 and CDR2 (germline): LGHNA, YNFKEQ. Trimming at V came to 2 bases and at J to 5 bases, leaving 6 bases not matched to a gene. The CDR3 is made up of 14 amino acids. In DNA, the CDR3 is TGTGCCAGCAGCCAAACTCGACAGGGCCACGAGCAGTACTTC. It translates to CASSQTRQGHEQYF.

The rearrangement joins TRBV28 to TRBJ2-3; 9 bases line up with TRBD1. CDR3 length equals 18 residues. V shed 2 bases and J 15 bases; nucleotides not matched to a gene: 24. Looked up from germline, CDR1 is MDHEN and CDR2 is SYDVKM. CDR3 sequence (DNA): TGTGCCAGCAGTTTACAACACAGGGGGCGCACCCTTCGGGGGACCACATATTTT. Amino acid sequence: CASSLQHRGRTLRGTTYF.

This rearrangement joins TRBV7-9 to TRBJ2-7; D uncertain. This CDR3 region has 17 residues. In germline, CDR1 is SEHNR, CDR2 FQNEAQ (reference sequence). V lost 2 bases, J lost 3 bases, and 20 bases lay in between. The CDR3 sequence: CASSLRANPSLVYEQYF. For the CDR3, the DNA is TGTGCCAGCAGCTTAAGGGCTAATCCCTCGTTAGTCTACGAGCAGTACTTC.

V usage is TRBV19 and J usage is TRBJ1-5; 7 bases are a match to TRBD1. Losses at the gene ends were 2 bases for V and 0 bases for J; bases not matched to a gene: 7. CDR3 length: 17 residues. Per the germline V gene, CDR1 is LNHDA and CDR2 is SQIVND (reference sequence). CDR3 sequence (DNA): TGTGCCAGTAGTATATCGGGACAGCTATATAGCAATCAGCCCCAGCATTTT. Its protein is CASSISGQLYSNQPQHF.

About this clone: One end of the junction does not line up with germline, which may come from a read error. CDR3 sequence (DNA): TGTGCCAGCAGTGAAGAGATAGCGGGAAACTTC. It specifies CASSEEIAGNF. This chain joins TRBV2 and TRBJ2-5; TRBD2 matches 8 bases. This CDR3 has 11 residues. CDR1 is SNHLY, CDR2 FYNNEI, per germline.

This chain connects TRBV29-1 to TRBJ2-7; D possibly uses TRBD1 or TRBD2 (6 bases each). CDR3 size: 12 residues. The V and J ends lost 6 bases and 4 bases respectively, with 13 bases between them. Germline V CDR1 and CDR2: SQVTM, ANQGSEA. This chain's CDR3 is CSVEGVQYEQYF. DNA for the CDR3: TGCAGCGTGGAGGGGGTACAGTACGAGCAGTACTTC.

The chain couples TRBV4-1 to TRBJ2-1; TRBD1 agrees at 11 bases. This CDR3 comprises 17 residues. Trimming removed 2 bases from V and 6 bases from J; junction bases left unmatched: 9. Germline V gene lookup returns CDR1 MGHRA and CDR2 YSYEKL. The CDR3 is CASSQPIGQGAVNEQFF. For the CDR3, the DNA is TGCGCCAGCAGCCAACCCATAGGACAGGGGGCAGTCAATGAGCAGTTCTTC.

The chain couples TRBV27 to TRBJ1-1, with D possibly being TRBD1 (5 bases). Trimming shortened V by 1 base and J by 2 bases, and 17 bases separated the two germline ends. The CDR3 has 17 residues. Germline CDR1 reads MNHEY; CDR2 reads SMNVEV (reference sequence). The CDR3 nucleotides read TGTGCCAGCAGTTTATACCCCCCCGGCAGGGCAAACACTGAAGCTTTCTTT. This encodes CASSLYPPGRANTEAFF.

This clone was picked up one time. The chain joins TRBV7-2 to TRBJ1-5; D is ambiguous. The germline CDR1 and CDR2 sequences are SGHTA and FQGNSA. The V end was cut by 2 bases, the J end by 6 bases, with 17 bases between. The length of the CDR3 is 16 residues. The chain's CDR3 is CASSLHRPPRTQPQHF. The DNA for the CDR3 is TGTGCCAGCAGCTTACACCGCCCCCCTCGTACTCAGCCCCAGCATTTT.

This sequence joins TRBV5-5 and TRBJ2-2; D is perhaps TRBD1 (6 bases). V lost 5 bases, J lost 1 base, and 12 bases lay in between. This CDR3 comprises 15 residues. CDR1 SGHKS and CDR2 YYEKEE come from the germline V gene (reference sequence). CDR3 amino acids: CASSSTRGNTGELFF. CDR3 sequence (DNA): TGTGCCAGCAGTTCGACCAGGGGGAACACCGGGGAGCTGTTTTTT.

CDR3 region: CASSLGPRDQPQHF. CDR3 nucleotide sequence: TGTGCCAGCAGCTTAGGGCCCAGGGACCAGCCCCAGCATTTT. This chain uses TRBV7-2 with TRBJ1-5; possibly TRBD1 for D (5 bases). Germline CDR1 SGHTA, CDR2 FQGNSA. V gave up 1 base and J gave up 7 bases, with 11 bases separating them. The CDR3 has 14 residues.

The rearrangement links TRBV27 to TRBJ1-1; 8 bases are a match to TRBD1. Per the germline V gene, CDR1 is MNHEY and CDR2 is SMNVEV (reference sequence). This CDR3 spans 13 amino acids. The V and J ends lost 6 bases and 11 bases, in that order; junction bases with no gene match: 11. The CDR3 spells CASRKDRDVRAFF. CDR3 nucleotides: TGTGCCAGCAGAAAGGACAGGGACGTCCGGGCTTTCTTT.

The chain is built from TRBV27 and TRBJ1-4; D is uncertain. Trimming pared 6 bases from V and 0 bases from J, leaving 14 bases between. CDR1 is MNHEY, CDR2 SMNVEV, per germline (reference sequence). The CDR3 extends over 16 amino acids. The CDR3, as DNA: TGTGCCAGCAGCCGCCTCTCGGGTGCAACTAATGAAAAACTGTTTTTT. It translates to CASSRLSGATNEKLFF.